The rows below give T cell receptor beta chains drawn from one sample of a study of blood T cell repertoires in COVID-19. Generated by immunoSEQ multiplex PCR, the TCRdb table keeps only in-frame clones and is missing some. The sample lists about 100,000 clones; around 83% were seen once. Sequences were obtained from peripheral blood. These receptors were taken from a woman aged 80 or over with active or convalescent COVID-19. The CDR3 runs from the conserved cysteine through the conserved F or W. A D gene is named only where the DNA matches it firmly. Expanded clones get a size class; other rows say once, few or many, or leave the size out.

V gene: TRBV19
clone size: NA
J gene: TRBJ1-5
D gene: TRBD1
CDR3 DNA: TGTGCCAGTAGGGAGACAGGGTTAGGCCAGCCCCAGCATTTT
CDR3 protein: CASRETGLGQPQHF

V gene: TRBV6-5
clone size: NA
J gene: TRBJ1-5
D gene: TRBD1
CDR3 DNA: TGTGCCAGCAGAGAGGGGGCAGGCAATCAGCCCCAGCATTTT
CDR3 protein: CASREGAGNQPQHF

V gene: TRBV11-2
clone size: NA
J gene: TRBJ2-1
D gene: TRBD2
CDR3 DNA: TGTGCCAGCAGCTTAGGGCCAACTAGCGGGGGGGCCCATGAGCAGTTCTTC
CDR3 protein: CASSLGPTSGGAHEQFF

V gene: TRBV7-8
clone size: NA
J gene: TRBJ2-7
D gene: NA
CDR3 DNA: TGTGCCAGCAGGGCGGTGCAATTCTACGAGCAGTACTTC
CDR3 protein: CASRAVQFYEQYF

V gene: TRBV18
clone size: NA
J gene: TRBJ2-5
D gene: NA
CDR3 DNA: TGTGCCAGCTCACCAAGAGGCGAGACCCAGTACTTC
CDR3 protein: CASSPRGETQYF

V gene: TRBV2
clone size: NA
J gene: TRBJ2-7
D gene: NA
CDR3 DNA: TGTGCCAGCACTGCCCGGATAGGGGCCTACGAGCAGTACTTC
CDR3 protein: CASTARIGAYEQYF

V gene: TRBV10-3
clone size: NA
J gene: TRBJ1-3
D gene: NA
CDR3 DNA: TGTGCCATCCTTGGCCACTCTGGAAACACCATATATTTT
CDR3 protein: CAILGHSGNTIYF

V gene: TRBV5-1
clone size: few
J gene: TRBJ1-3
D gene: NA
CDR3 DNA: TGCGCCAGCAGCTTGGGGGACACGGTCTCTGGAAACACCATATATTTT
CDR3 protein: CASSLGDTVSGNTIYF

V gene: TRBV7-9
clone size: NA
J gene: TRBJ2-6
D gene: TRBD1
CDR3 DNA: TGTGCCAGCAGCTCCGGACAGGGGGCAGTTGGGGCCAACGTCCTGACTTTC
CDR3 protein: CASSSGQGAVGANVLTF

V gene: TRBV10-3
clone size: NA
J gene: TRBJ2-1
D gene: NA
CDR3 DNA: TGTGCCATCAGTGAAATTGCGAATGAGCAGTTCTTC
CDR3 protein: CAISEIANEQFF

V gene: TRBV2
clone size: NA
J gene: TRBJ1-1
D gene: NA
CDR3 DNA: TGTGCCAGCAGTTGGGGCAACAGCAGGAACACTGAAGCTTTCTTT
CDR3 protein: CASSWGNSRNTEAFF

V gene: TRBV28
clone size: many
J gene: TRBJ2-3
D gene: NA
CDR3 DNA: TGTGCCAGCAGCAGGACATCGCAGTATTTT
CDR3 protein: CASSRTSQYF

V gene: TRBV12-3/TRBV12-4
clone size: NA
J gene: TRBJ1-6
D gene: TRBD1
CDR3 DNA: TGTGCCAGCAGACGACAGGGGAATTCACCCCTCCACTTT
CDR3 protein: CASRRQGNSPLHF

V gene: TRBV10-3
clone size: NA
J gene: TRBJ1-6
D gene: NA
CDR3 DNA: TGTGCCATCAGTGTCGGTGGGGGCCAGTATAATTCACCCCTCCACTTT
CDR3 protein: CAISVGGGQYNSPLHF

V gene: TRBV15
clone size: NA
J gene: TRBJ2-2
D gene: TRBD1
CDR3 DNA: TGTGCCACCAGCAGATTTTCGCCGGGACAGGGAAACACCGGGGAGCTGTTTTTT
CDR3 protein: CATSRFSPGQGNTGELFF

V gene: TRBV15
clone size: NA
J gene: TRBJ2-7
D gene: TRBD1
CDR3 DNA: TGTGCCACAAGCCGGGACAGCACCTACGAGCAGTACTTC
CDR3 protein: CATSRDSTYEQYF

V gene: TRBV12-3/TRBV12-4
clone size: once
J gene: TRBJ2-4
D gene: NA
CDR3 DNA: TGTGCCAGCGCAGGGGCAAGCATTCAGTACTTC
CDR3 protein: CASAGASIQYF

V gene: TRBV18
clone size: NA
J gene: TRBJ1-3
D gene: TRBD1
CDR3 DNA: TGTGCCAGCTCACTCTCCAGACAGGGGGCGTCTGGAAACACCATATATTTT
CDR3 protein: CASSLSRQGASGNTIYF

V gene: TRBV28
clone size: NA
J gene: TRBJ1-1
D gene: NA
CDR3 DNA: TGTGCCAGCAGTTTAGCAGGGAACACTGAAGCTTTCTTT
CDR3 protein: CASSLAGNTEAFF

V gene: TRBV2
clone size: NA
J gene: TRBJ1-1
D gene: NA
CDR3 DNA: TGTGCCAGCAATTACAGGGAGGGGACTGAAGCTTTCTTT
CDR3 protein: CASNYREGTEAFF

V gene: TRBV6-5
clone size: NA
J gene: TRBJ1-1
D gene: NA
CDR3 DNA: TGTGCCAGCAGTTCCCGGTTTGCTGAAGCTTTCTTT
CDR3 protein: CASSSRFAEAFF

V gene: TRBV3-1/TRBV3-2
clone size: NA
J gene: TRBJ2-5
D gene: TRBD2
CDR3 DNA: TGTGCCAGCAGCCAAGAAGGGAGGGCCTACGAGACCCAGTACTTC
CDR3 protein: CASSQEGRAYETQYF

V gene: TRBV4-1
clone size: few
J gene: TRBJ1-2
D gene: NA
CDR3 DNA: TGCGCCAGCAGCCAAGAACTTTCCTTTAGTTTTGGCTACACCTTC
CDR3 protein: CASSQELSFSFGYTF

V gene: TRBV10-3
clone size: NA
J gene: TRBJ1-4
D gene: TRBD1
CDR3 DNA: TGTGCCATCAGGGCAAGGACAGGGGATGCTGAAAAACTGTTTTTT
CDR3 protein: CAIRARTGDAEKLFF

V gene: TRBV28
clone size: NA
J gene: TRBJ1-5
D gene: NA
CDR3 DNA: TGTGCCAGCAGTTCCCCCGTTGGGGGGGGTCAGCCCCAGCATTTT
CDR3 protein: CASSSPVGGGQPQHF

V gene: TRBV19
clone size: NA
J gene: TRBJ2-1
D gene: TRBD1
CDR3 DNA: TGTGCCAGATCGGGACAGGGCAATGAGCAGTTCTTC
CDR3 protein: CARSGQGNEQFF

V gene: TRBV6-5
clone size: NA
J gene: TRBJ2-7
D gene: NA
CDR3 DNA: TGTGCCAGCAGTATCGACAGCGCCTACGAGCAGTACTTC
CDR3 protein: CASSIDSAYEQYF

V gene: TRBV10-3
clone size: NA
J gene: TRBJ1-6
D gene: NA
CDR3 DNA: TGTGCCATCAGTACGGTAGTGGATTCACCCCTCCACTTT
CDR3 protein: CAISTVVDSPLHF

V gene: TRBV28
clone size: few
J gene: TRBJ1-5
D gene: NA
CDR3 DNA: TGTGCCAGCAGTTTCCCGGGGAGGGGTCGCCAGCCCCAGCATTTT
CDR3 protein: CASSFPGRGRQPQHF

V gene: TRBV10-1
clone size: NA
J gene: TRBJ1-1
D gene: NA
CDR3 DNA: TGCGCCAGCAGTGTATCGGGTACTGAAGCTTTCTTT
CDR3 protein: CASSVSGTEAFF

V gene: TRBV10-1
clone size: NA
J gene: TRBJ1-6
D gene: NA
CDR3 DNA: TGCGCCAGCAGTGGGACAGTAGATAATTCACCCCTCCACTTT
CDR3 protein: CASSGTVDNSPLHF

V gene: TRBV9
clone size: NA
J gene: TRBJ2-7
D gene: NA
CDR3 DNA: TGTGCCAGCAGCGGAGGCGTAGGCTTCGGCGACCACGAGCAGTACTTC
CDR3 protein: CASSGGVGFGDHEQYF

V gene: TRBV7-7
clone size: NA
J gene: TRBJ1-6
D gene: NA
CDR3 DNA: TGTGCTAGCAGCTTAGATAGGGGGAGAGATTCACCCCTCCACTTT
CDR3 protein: CASSLDRGRDSPLHF

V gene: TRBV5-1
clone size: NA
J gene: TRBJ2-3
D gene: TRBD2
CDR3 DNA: TGCGCCAGCAGCCGACTACTAGCGGAGTTCACAGATACGCAGTATTTT
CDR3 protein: CASSRLLAEFTDTQYF

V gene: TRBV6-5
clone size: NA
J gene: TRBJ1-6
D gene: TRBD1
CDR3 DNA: TGTGCCAGCAGGTACACAGGGGGCATGAATTCACCCCTCCACTTT
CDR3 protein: CASRYTGGMNSPLHF

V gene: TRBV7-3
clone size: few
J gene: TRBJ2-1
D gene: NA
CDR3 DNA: TGTGCCAGCAGCTCCCCGGGTGGAAATGAGCAGTTCTTC
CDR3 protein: CASSSPGGNEQFF

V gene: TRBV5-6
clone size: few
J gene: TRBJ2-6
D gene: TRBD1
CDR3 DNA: TGTGCCAGCAGCTTCAACAGGGGCTCTGGGGCCAACGTCCTGACTTTC
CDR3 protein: CASSFNRGSGANVLTF